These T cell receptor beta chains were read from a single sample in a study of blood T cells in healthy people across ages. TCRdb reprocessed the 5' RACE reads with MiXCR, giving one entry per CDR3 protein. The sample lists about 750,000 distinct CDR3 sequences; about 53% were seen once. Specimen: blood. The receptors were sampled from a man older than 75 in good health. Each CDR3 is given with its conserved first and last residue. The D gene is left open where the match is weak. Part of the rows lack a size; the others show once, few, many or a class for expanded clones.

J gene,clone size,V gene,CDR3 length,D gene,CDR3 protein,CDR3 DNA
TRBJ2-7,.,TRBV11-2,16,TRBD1,CASSLASRDRGHEQYF,TGTGCCAGCAGCTTAGCCTCCCGGGACAGGGGACACGAGCAGTACTTC
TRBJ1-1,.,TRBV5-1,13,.,CASSMGRDTEAFF,TGCGCCAGCAGCATGGGACGGGACACTGAAGCTTTCTTT
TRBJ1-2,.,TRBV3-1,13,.,CAGSQWGDYGYTF,TGTGCCGGCAGCCAATGGGGGGACTATGGCTACACCTTC
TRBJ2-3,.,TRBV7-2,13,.,CASSPRVYRYAYF,TGTGCCAGCAGCCCCCGGGTGTACAGATACGCGTATTTT
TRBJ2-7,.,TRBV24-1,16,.,CATSEGGSWRSYEQYF,TGTGCCACCAGTGAAGGGGGTAGCTGGCGGTCCTACGAGCAGTACTTC
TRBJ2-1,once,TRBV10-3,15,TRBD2,CAITLSGGAYNEQFF,TGTGCCATCACCCTTAGCGGGGGGGCTTACAATGAGCAGTTCTTC
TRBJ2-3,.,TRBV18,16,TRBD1,CASSPIPDRGRDTQYF,TGTGCCAGCTCACCGATTCCGGACAGGGGGCGAGATACGCAGTATTTT
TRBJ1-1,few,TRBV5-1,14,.,CASSAPGEGTEAFF,TGCGCCAGCAGCGCCCCAGGGGAGGGGACTGAAGCTTTCTTT
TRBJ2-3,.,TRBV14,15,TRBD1,CASSPGQGAADTQYF,TGTGCCAGCAGCCCAGGACAGGGGGCCGCAGATACGCAGTATTTT
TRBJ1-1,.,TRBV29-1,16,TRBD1,CSVGGQGFGMNTEAFF,TGCAGCGTCGGGGGACAGGGCTTCGGAATGAACACTGAAGCTTTCTTT
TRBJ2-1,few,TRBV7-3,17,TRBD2,CASSRGTSGRGLNEQFF,TGTGCCAGCAGCCGGGGGACTAGCGGGAGGGGGCTCAATGAGCAGTTCTTC
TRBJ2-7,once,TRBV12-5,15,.,CASGLDLSQGHEQYF,TGTGCTAGCGGTTTGGACCTCTCACAGGGTCACGAGCAGTACTTC
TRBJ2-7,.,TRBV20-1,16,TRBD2,CSASPFSGSSYNEQYF,TGCAGTGCCAGTCCCTTTAGCGGGAGCTCCTACAATGAGCAGTACTTC
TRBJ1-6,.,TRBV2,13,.,CASSAQGFSPLHF,TGTGCCAGCAGTGCACAGGGTTTTTCACCCCTCCACTTT
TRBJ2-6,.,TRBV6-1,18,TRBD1,CASRPLRQGQSGANVPTF,TGTGCCAGCAGGCCTTTGCGACAGGGGCAATCTGGGGCCAACGTCCCGACTTTC
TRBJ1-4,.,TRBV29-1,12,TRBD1,CSGYGQDEKLFF,TGCAGCGGTTATGGACAGGATGAAAAACTGTTTTTT
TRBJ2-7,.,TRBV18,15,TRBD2,CASSPASGGAYEQYF,TGTGCCAGCTCACCGGCTAGCGGTGGGGCATACGAGCAGTACTTC
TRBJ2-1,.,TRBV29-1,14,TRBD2,CSGLRLAGGNEQFF,TGCAGCGGTCTCCGACTAGCGGGAGGGAATGAGCAGTTCTTC
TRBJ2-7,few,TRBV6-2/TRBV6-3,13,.,CASTSPRRDEQYF,TGTGCCAGCACCTCCCCAAGGCGGGACGAGCAGTACTTC
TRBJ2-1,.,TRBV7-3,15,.,CASSLKNGISNEQFF,TGTGCCAGCAGCTTAAAAAACGGGATTAGCAATGAGCAGTTCTTC
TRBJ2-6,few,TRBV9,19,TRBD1,CASSVGTGTGSSGANVLTF,TGTGCCAGCAGCGTAGGGACCGGGACAGGGTCCTCTGGGGCCAACGTCCTGACTTTC
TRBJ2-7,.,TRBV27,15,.,CASSLRLGETYEQYF,TGTGCCAGCAGTTTAAGACTAGGGGAAACCTACGAGCAGTACTTC
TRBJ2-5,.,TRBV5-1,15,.,CASSFGARELYGQYF,TGCGCCAGCAGCTTTGGGGCCCGGGAGCTCTACGGGCAGTACTTC
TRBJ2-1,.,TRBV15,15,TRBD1,CATSTAETGNDEQFF,TGTGCCACCAGCACAGCCGAGACAGGGAACGATGAGCAGTTCTTC
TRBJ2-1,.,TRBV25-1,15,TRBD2,CASSAGTNLYNEQFF,TGTGCCAGCAGTGCCGGGACTAACCTCTACAATGAGCAGTTCTTC
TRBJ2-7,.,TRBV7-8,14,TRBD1,CASSLAGGGETLYF,TGTGCCAGCAGCTTAGCAGGGGGCGGTGAGACCCTGTACTTC
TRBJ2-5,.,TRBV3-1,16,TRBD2,CASSQVSGKGWETQYF,TGTGCCAGCAGCCAAGTTAGCGGGAAGGGGTGGGAGACCCAGTACTTC
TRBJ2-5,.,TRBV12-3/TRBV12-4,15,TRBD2,CASSLGLAGTGTQYF,TGTGCCAGCAGCCTGGGACTAGCGGGGACAGGGACCCAGTACTTC
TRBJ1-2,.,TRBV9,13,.,CASSATEYYGYTF,TGTGCCAGCAGCGCCACAGAGTACTATGGCTACACCTTC
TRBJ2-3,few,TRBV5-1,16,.,CASSLGNRANHRYAYF,TGCGCCAGCAGCTTGGGGAACAGGGCCAACCACAGATACGCGTATTTT
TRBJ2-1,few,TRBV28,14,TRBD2,CASGLAGQFNEQFF,TGTGCCAGCGGACTAGCGGGACAATTCAATGAGCAGTTCTTC
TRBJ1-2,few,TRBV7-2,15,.,CASNFRTQSPNGYTF,TGTGCCAGCAACTTCCGGACCCAATCACCCAATGGCTACACCTTC
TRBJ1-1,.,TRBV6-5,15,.,CASRPSTGMNTEAFF,TGTGCCAGCAGACCATCGACAGGAATGAACACTGAAGCTTTCTTT
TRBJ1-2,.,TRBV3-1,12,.,CASSQDDYGYTF,TGTGCCAGCAGCCAAGATGACTACGGCTACACCTTC
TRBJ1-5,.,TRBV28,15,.,CASSYDPGGNQPQHF,TGTGCCAGCAGCTATGATCCAGGGGGCAATCAGCCCCAGCATTTT
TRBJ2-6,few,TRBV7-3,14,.,CASKEASGANVLTF,TGTGCCAGCAAGGAGGCGTCGGGGGCCAACGTCCTGACTTTC
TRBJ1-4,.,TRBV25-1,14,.,CASTLRGTNEKLFF,TGTGCCAGCACGCTACGGGGAACTAATGAAAAACTGTTTTTT
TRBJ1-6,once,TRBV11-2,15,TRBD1,CASSSGGTGRSPLHF,TGTGCCAGCAGCTCAGGGGGGACAGGGCGATCACCCCTCCACTTT
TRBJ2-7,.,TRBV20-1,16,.,CSARDIRAATYNEQYF,TGCAGTGCTAGAGATATCCGCGCGGCTACCTACAATGAGCAGTACTTC